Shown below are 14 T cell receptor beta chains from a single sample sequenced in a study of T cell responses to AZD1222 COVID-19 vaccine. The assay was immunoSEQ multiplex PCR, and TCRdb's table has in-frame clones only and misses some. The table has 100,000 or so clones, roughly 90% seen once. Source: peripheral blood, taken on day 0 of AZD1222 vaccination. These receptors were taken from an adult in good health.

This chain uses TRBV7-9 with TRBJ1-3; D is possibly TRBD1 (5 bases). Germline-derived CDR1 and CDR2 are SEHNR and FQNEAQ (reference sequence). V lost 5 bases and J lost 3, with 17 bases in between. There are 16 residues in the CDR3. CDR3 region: CASSPKGAGFGNTIYF. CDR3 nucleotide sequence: TGTGCCAGCAGCCCCAAGGGTGCAGGGTTTGGAAACACCATATATTTT.

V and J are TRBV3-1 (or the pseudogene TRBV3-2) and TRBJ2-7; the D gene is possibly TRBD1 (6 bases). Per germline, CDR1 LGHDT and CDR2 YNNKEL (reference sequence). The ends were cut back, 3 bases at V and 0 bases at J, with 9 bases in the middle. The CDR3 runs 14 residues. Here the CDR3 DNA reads TGTGCCAGCAGCCAGGCCAGGGGCTCCTACGAGCAGTACTTC. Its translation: CASSQARGSYEQYF.

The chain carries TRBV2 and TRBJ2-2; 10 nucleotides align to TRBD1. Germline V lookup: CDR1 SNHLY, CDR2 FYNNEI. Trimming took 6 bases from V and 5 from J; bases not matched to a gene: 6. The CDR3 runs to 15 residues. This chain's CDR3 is CASRTGTGETGELFF. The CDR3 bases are TGTGCCAGCAGAACCGGGACAGGGGAAACCGGGGAGCTGTTTTTT.

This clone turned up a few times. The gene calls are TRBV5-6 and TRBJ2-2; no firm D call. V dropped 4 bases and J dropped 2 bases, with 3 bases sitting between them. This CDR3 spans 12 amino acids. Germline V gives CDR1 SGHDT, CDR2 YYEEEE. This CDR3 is CASSVNTGELFF. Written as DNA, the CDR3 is TGTGCCAGCAGCGTAAACACCGGGGAGCTGTTTTTT.

The CDR3 DNA reads as TGTGCCAGCAGCCCGGACGCAAGCCTAAGGGGCTACACCTTC. Translating it yields CASSPDASLRGYTF. The V call is TRBV11-2, the J call TRBJ1-2; D not certain. The CDR3 is made up of 14 amino acids. The V end was cut by 5 bases, the J end by 8 bases, with 18 bases between. CDR1 is SGHAT, CDR2 FQNNGV, per germline. Combining the CDR3 with reference TRBV11-2 and TRBJ1-2 gives the whole variable domain EAGVAQSPRYKIIEKRQSVAFWCNPISGHATLYWYQQILGQGPKLLIQFQNNGVVDDSQLPKDRFSAERLKGVDSTLKIQPAKLEDSAVYLCASSPDASLRGYTFGSGTRLTVV.

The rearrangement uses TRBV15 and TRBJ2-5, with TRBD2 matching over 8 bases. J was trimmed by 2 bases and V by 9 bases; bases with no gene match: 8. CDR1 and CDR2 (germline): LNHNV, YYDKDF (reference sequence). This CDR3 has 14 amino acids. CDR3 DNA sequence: TGTGCCACACGACTCGCGGGGGGACAAGAGACCCAGTACTTC. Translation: CATRLAGGQETQYF.

The CDR3 protein is CASSVASSPEGEQFF. In DNA form, the CDR3 reads TGTGCCAGCAGCGTAGCAAGCAGCCCTGAGGGTGAGCAGTTCTTC. This chain links TRBV9 with TRBJ2-1, with D possibly matching TRBD2 (5 bases). The V end was cut by 0 bases, the J end by 9 bases, with 16 bases between. The germline gives CDR1 SGDLS, CDR2 YYNGEE. The CDR3 covers 15 residues.

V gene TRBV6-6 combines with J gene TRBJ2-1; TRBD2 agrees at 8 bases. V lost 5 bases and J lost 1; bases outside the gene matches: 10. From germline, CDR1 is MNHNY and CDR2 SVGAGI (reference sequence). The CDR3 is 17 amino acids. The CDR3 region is CASSLRGGTSSYNEQFF. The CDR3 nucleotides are TGTGCCAGCAGTCTCCGGGGGGGGACCTCGTCCTACAATGAGCAGTTCTTC.

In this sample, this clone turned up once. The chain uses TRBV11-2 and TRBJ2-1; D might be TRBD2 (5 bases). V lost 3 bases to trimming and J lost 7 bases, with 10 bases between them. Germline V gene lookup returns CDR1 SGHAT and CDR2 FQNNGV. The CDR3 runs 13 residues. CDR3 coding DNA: TGTGCCAGCAGCTTGTCTGGAGGAAATGAGCAGTTCTTC. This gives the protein CASSLSGGNEQFF.

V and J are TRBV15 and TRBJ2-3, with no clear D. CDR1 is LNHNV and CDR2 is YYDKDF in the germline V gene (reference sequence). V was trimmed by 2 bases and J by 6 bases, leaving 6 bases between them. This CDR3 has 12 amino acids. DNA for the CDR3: TGTGCCACCAGCAGATTTACGGATACGCAGTATTTT. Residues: CATSRFTDTQYF.

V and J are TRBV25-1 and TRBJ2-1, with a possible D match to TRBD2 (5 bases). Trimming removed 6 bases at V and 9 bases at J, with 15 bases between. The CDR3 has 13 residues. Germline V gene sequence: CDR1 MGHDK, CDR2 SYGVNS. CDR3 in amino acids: CASSLLEGSEQFF. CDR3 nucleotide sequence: TGTGCCAGCAGCCTACTAGAGGGCAGTGAGCAGTTCTTC. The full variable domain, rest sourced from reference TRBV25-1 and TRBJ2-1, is EADIYQTPRYLVIGTGKKITLECSQTMGHDKMYWYQQDPGMELHLIHYSYGVNSTEKGDLSSESTVSRIRTEHFPLTLESARPSHTSQYLCASSLLEGSEQFFGPGTRLTVL.

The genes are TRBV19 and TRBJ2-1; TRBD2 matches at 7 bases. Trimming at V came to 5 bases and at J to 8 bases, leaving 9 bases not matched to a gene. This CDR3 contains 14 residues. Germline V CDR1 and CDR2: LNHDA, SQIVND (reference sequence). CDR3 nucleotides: TGTGCCAGTAGTTTCTGGCGGGAGCTTGATGAGCAGTTCTTC. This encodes CASSFWRELDEQFF.

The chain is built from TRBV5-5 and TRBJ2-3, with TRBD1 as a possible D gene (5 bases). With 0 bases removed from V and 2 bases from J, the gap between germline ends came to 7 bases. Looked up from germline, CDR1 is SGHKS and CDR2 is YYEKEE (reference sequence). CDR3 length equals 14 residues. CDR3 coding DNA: TGTGCCAGCAGCTTGGAGGGGCCCACAGATACGCAGTATTTT. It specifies CASSLEGPTDTQYF.

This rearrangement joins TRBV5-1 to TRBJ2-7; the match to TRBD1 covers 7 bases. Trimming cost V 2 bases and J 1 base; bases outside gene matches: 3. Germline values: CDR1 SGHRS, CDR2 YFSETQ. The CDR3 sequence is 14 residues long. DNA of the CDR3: TGCGCCAGCAGCTTCCCGGACAGGTCCTACGAGCAGTACTTC. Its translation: CASSFPDRSYEQYF. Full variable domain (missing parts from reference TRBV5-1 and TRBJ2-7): KAGVTQTPRYLIKTRGQQVTLSCSPISGHRSVSWYQQTPGQGLQFLFEYFSETQRNKGNFPGRFSGRQFSNSRSEMNVSTLELGDSALYLCASSFPDRSYEQYFGPGTRLTVT.